This T cell receptor beta chain stems from a study of tumor-infiltrating lymphocytes in oesophageal squamous cell carcinoma. The CDR3 has 15 amino acids. Germline V gives CDR1 LGHDT, CDR2 YNNKEL (reference sequence). V gave up 4 bases and J gave up 4 bases, with 11 bases separating them. TCRdb called the PCR reads again in MiXCR, with one record for every CDR3 protein. Here the sample spans over 20,000 distinct CDR3 sequences, 34% being singletons. The TCR was taken from a female donor with esophageal squamous cell carcinoma. The chain combines TRBV3-1 with TRBJ2-6; D uncertain. Sample: esophageal tumor tissue. The CDR3 sequence is CASSPLYYGANVLTF. The CDR3 DNA reads as TGTGCCAGCAGCCCACTCTATTACGGGGCCAACGTCCTGACTTTC.